This T cell receptor (beta chain) was documented in a study of cytomegalovirus exposure and HLA in healthy donors. Whole-study findings and limits: A later analysis revealed that TCR association rates differed between HLA loci, peaking at DRB1 and bottoming out at HLA-C. Data from an earlier analysis indicated that most TCR beta V segments were productive either about 90% or about 30% of the time.

The PCR had 60 Vbeta and 13 Jbeta primers. Libraries were prepared by immunoSEQ multiplex PCR; TCRdb keeps only in-frame clonotypes and omits some of them. The profile shows fewer than 200,000 clones, 72% of them singletons. In regard to this clone: What it recognizes is unknown.

It was healthy bone marrow donors who served as donors. This CDR3 contains 13 residues. CDR1 is SNHLY and CDR2 is FYNNEI in the germline V gene. After removal of 6 bases from V and 9 bases from J, the junction contained 8 bases not matched to a gene. Sequenced sample: PBMCs. This clonotype originated in a human donor in good health. V and J are TRBV2 and TRBJ2-7; 10 bases match TRBD1. Here the CDR3 reads CASRRDRGNGQYF. The CDR3, as DNA: TGTGCCAGCAGGCGGGACAGGGGAAACGGGCAGTACTTC.